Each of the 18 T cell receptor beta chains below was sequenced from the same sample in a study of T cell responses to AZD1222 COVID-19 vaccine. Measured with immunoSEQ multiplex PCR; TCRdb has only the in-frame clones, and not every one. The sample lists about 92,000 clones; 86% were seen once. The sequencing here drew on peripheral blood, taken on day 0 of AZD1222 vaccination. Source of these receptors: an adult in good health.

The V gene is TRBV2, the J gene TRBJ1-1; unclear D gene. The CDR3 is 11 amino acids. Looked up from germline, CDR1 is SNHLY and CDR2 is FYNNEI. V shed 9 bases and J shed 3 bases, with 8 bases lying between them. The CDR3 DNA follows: TGTGCCAGTAAAGAGGACACTGAAGCTTTCTTT. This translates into CASKEDTEAFF.

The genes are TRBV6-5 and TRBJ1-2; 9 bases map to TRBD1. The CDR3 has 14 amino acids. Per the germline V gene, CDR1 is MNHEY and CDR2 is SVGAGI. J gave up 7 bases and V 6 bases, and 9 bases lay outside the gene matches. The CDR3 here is CASRPTGGDIGYTF. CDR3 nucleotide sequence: TGTGCCAGCAGGCCGACAGGGGGGGATATTGGCTACACCTTC.

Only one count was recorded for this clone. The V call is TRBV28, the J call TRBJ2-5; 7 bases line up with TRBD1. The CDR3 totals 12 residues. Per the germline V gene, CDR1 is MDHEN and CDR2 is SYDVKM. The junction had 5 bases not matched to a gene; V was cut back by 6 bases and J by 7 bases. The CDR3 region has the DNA TGTGCCAGCAGCCGACAGGGTTGGACCCAGTACTTC. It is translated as CASSRQGWTQYF. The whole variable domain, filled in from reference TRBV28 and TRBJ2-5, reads DVKVTQSSRYLVKRTGEKVFLECVQDMDHENMFWYRQDPGLGLRLIYFSYDVKMKEKGDIPEGYSVSREKKERFSLILESASTNQTSMYLCASSRQGWTQYFGPGTRLLVL.

The CDR3 DNA sequence: TGTGCCAGCAGCTTAGGGGAGGAGTTTTATGGCTACACCTTC. It codes for CASSLGEEFYGYTF. The gene calls are TRBV7-8 and TRBJ1-2, with D hard to call. CDR1 SGHVS and CDR2 FQNEAQ come from the germline V gene. The ends were cut back, 1 base at V and 5 bases at J, with 11 bases in the middle. The CDR3 sequence is 14 residues long.

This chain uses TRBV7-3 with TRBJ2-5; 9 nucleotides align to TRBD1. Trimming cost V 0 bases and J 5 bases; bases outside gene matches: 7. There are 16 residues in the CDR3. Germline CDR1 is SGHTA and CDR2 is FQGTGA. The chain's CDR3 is CASSLTAGQGGETQYF. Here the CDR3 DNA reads TGTGCCAGCAGCTTAACTGCGGGACAGGGTGGGGAGACCCAGTACTTC.

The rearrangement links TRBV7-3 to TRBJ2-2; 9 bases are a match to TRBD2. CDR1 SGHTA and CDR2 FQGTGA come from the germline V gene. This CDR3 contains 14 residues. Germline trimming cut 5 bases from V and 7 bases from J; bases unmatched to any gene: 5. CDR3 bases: TGTGCCAGCAGCCCGGGACTAGCCGTCGGGGAGCTGTTTTTT. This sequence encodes CASSPGLAVGELFF.

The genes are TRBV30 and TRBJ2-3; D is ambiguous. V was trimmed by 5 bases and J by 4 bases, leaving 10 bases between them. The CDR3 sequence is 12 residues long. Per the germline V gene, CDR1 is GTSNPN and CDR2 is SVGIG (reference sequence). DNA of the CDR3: TGTGCCTGGGCCCCGTTTTCAGATACGCAGTATTTT. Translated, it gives CAWAPFSDTQYF. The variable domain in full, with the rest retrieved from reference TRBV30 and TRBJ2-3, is SQTIHQWPATLVQPVGSPLSLECTVEGTSNPNLYWYRQAAGRGLQLLFYSVGIGQISSEVPQNLSASRPQDRQFILSSKKLLLSDSGFYLCAWAPFSDTQYFGPGTRLTVL.

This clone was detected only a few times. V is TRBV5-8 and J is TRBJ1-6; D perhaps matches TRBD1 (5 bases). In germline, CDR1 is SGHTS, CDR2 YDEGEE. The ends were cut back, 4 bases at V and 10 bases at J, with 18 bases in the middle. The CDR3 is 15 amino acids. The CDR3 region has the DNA TGTGCCAGCAGCCCGCTTCGAGGGTCAGGGTCACCCCTCCACTTT. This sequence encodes CASSPLRGSGSPLHF.

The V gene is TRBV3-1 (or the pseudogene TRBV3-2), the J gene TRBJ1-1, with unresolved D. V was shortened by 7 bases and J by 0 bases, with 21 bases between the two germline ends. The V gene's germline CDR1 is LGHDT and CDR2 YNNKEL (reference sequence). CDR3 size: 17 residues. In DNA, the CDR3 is TGTGCCAGCAAACTCCTCTCGGCAGGAGGACTGAACACTGAAGCTTTCTTT. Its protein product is CASKLLSAGGLNTEAFF.

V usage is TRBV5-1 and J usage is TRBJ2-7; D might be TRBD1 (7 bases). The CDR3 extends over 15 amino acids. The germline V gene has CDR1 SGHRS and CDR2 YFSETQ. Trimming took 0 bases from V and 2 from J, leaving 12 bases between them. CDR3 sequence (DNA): TGCGCCAGCAGCTTGGGGGCGGGACAGCCCTACGAGCAGTACTTC. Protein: CASSLGAGQPYEQYF.

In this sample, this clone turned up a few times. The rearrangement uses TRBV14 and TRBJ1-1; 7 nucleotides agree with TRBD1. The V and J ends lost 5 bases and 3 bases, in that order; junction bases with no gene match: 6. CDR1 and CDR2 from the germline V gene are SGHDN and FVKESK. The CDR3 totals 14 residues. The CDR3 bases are TGTGCCAGCAGCGCGCAACAGGGGTACACTGAAGCTTTCTTT. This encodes CASSAQQGYTEAFF.

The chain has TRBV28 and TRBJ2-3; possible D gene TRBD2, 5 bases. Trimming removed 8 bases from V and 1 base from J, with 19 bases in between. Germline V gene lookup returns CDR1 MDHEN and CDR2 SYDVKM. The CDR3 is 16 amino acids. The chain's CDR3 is CASVGGADPGTDTQYF. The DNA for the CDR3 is TGTGCCAGCGTCGGAGGAGCGGACCCAGGCACAGATACGCAGTATTTT.

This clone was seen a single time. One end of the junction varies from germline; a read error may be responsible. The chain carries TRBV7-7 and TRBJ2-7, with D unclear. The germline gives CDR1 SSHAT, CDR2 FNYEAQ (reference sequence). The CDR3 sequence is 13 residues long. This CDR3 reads CASSLDRSGEQYF. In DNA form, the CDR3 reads TGTGCTAGCAGCTTAGACCGGAGTGGCGAGCAGTACTTC. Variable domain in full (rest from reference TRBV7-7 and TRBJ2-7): GAGVSQSPRYKVTKRGQDVTLRCDPISSHATLYWYQQALGQGPEFLTYFNYEAQPDKSGLPSDRFSAERPEGSISTLTIQRTEQRDSAMYRCASSLDRSGEQYFGPGTRLTVT.

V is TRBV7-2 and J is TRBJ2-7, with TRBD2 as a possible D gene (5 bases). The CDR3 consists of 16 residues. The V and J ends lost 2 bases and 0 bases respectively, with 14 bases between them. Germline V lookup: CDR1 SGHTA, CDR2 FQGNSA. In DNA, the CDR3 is TGTGCCAGCAGCTTATCCTCTAGCTTGAGCTCCTACGAGCAGTACTTC. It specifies CASSLSSSLSSYEQYF.

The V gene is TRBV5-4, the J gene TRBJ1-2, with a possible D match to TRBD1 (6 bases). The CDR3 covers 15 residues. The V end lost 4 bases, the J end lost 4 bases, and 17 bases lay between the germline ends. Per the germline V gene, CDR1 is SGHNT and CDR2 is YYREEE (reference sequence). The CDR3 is CASSLRGGHIYGYTF. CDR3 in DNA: TGTGCCAGCAGCCTACGGGGGGGGCACATCTATGGCTACACCTTC.

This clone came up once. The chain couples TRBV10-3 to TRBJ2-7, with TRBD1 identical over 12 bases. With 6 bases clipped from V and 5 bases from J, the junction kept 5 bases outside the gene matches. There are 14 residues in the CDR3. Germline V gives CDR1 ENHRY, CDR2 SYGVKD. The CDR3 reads CAIRPGQGADEQYF. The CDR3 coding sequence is TGTGCCATCAGACCGGGACAGGGGGCAGACGAGCAGTACTTC.

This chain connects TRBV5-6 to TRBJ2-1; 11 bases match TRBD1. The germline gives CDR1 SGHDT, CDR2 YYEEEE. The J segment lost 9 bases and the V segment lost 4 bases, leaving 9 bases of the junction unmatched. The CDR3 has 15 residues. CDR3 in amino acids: CASSPAGTGGIEQFF. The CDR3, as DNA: TGTGCCAGCAGCCCGGCCGGGACAGGGGGGATTGAGCAGTTCTTC. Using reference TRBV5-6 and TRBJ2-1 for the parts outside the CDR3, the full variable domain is DAGVTQSPTHLIKTRGQQVTLRCSPKSGHDTVSWYQQALGQGPQFIFQYYEEEERQRGNFPDRFSGHQFPNYSSELNVNALLLGDSALYLCASSPAGTGGIEQFFGPGTRLTVL.

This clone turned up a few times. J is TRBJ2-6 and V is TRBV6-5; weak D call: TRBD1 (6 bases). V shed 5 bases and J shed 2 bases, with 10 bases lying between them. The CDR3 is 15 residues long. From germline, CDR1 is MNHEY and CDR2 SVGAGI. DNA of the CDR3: TGTGCCAGCAGTCTCGCAGGGGCTGGGGCCAACGTCCTGACTTTC. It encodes CASSLAGAGANVLTF.